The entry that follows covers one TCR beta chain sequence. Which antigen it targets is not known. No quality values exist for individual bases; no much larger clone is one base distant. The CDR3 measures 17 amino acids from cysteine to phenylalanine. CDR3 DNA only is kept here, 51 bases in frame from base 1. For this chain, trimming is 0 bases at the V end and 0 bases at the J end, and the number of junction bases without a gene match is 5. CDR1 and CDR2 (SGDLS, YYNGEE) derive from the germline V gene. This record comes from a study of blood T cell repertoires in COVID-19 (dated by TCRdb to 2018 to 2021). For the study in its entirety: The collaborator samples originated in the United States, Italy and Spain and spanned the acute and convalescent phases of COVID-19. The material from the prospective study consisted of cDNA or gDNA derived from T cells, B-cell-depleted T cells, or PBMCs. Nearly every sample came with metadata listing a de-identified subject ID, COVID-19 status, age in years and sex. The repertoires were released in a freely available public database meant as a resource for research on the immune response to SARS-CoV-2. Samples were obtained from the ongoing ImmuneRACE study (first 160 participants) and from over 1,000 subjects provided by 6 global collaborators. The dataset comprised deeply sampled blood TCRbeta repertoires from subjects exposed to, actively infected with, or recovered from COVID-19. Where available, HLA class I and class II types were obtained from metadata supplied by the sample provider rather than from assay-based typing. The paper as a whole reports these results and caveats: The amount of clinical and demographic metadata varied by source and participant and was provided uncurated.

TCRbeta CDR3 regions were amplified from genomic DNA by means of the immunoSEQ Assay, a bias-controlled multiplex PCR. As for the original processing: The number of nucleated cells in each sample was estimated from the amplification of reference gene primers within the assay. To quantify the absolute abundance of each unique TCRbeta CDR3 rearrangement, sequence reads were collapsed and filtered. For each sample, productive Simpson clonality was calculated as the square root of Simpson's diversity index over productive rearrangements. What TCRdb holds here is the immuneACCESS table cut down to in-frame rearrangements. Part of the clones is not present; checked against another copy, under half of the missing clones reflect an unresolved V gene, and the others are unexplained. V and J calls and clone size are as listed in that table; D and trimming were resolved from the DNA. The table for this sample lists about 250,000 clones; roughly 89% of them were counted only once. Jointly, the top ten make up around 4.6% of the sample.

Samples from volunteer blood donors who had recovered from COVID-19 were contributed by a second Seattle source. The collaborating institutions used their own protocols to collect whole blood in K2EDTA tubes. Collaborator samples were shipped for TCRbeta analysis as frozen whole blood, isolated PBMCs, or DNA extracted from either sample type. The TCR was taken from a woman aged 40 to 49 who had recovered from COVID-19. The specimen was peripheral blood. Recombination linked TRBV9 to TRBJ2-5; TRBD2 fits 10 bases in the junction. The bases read TGTGCCAGCAGCGTAGGTGCTAGCGGGGGAAACCAAGAGACCCAGTACTTC. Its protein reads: CASSVGASGGNQETQYF.